This entry describes one T cell receptor (beta chain). Its cognate antigen is unknown. CDR3 length: 12 residues. V was shortened by 5 bases and J by 8 bases, with 12 bases between the two germline ends. Germline values: CDR1 SGHTA, CDR2 FQGNSA. Genomic DNA came from frozen unsorted single-cell suspensions. These data come from a study of immune cell composition in non-small cell lung cancer. Across the study: Most cases were lung adenocarcinoma or squamous cell carcinoma. Overall study results and limits: Lung adenocarcinomas had lower top 10 clone scores and clonality than squamous tumours. Tumour TCR-beta clonality was not significantly tied to smoking pack-years.

Generated by immunoSEQ multiplex PCR, the TCRdb table keeps only in-frame clones and is missing some. The repertoire consists of 14,000 to 15,000 clones, with 69% occurring once and the leading ten covering under 10%. The receptor was derived from a human donor with non-small cell lung cancer. The specimen was lung tumor tissue. The rearrangement joins TRBV7-2 to TRBJ1-1; D not certain. CDR3 coding DNA: TGTGCCAGCAGCCGAGCCAGGTTGGAAGCTTTCTTT. This codes for CASSRARLEAFF.